One sample yielded the 7 T cell receptor beta chains listed below, sequenced in a study of blood T cell repertoires in COVID-19. TCRdb's table, derived via immunoSEQ multiplex PCR, lists solely in-frame clones and lacks some. Among under 250,000 clones listed, around 90% were seen once. Material for sequencing was peripheral blood. Receptors originate from a man in his thirties or forties with COVID-19, enrolled during active disease.

The rearrangement links TRBV6-5 to TRBJ1-2, with TRBD1 matching 8 bases. This CDR3 has 14 residues. V lost 6 bases, J lost 4 bases, and 7 bases stayed unmatched. The germline V gene has CDR1 MNHEY and CDR2 SVGAGI. The CDR3 DNA follows: TGTGCCAGCAGCCCGGACAGGGTCGCCTATGGCTACACCTTC. Its translation: CASSPDRVAYGYTF.

The chain joins TRBV5-4 to TRBJ1-2; D is unresolved. The germline V and J ends were trimmed by 4 bases and 6 bases, with 10 bases remaining between them. This CDR3 contains 12 residues. CDR1 is SGHNT, CDR2 YYREEE, per germline (reference sequence). CDR3 DNA sequence: TGTGCCAGCAGCGCGGAGGCGGATGGCTACACCTTC. Translating gives CASSAEADGYTF. Based on the CDR3 plus reference TRBV5-4 and TRBJ1-2, the full variable domain is ETGVTQSPTHLIKTRGQQVTLRCSSQSGHNTVSWYQQALGQGPQFIFQYYREEENGRGNFPPRFSGLQFPNYSSELNVNALELDDSALYLCASSAEADGYTFGSGTRLTVV.

J is TRBJ2-3 and V is TRBV24-1; 10 nucleotides agree with TRBD2. The CDR3 is made up of 17 amino acids. Trimming at V came to 4 bases and at J to 2 bases, leaving 8 bases not matched to a gene. Germline V gene data show CDR1 as KGHDR and CDR2 as SFDVKD. The CDR3 nucleotides are TGTGCCACCAGTGACCATCGCCTAGCGGGGGTCACAGATACGCAGTATTTT. Translated: CATSDHRLAGVTDTQYF.

V usage is TRBV6-5 and J usage is TRBJ1-2, with 10 bases lining up with TRBD1. CDR1 is MNHEY, CDR2 SVGAGI, per germline. V shed 3 bases and J 5 bases; nucleotides not matched to a gene: 6. The CDR3 spans 15 residues. Here the CDR3 DNA reads TGTGCCAGCAGTTATCGGGACAGGGGTCGGTATGGCTACACCTTC. As protein: CASSYRDRGRYGYTF.

This chain joins TRBV11-2 and TRBJ1-1; 11 bases are shared with TRBD1. V lost 4 bases, J lost 1 base, and 5 bases stayed unmatched. CDR1 is SGHAT, CDR2 FQNNGV, per germline. The CDR3 runs to 16 residues. CDR3 nucleotides: TGTGCCAGCAGCTGGCGGACAGGGGGCAAGAACACTGAAGCTTTCTTT. Encoded protein: CASSWRTGGKNTEAFF. Complete variable domain (other parts from reference TRBV11-2 and TRBJ1-1): EAGVAQSPRYKIIEKRQSVAFWCNPISGHATLYWYQQILGQGPKLLIQFQNNGVVDDSQLPKDRFSAERLKGVDSTLKIQPAKLEDSAVYLCASSWRTGGKNTEAFFGQGTRLTVV.

CDR3 sequence: CASSYSFSGITYEQYF. DNA of the CDR3: TGTGCCAGCAGTTACTCGTTTTCAGGGATAACCTACGAGCAGTACTTC. J is TRBJ2-7 and V is TRBV6-6; TRBD1 might be the D (5 bases). V lost 0 bases to trimming and J lost 2 bases, with 14 bases between them. Germline V gene lookup returns CDR1 MNHNY and CDR2 SVGAGI (reference sequence). The CDR3 is 16 residues long.

This chain links TRBV6-5 with TRBJ2-2; D perhaps matches TRBD2 (7 bases). V lost 6 bases, J lost 5 bases, and 16 bases lay in between. CDR1 is MNHEY, CDR2 SVGAGI, per germline. The CDR3 is 15 residues long. The CDR3 nucleotides are TGTGCCAGCAGCGCTGCAGGGGAGGGAACCGGGGAGCTGTTTTTT. Encoded protein: CASSAAGEGTGELFF.